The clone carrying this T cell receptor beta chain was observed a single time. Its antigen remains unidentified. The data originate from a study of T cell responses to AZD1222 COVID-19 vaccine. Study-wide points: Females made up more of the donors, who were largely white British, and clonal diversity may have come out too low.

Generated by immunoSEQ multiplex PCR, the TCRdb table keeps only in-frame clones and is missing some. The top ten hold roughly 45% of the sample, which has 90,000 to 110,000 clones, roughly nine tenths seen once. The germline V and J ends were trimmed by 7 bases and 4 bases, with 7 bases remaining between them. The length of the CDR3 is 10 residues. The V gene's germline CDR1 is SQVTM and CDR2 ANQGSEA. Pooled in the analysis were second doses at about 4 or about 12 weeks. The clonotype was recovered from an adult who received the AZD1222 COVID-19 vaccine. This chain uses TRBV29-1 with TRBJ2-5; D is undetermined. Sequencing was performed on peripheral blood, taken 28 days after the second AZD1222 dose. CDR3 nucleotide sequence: TGCAGCGCCATCGGAGAGACCCAGTACTTC. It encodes CSAIGETQYF.